Presented here are 21 T cell receptor beta chains from one specimen sequenced in a study of radiation and T cells in renal cell carcinoma. Time point specified: blood 4 weeks post-SBRT, at nephrectomy. Treatment meaning: 15 Gy SBRT to primary tumor, nephrectomy 4 weeks later. Using immunoSEQ multiplex PCR, the repertoire was profiled, and TCRdb retains in-frame clones only, with some absent. The profile covers fewer than 200,000 clones, with less than 90% appearing a single time and 10% to 12% taken by the ten largest. Sequenced material: blood, taken from a patient whose treatment included radiotherapy and nephrectomy. The receptors were sampled from a woman in her forties or fifties with renal cell carcinoma.

The V call is TRBV5-1, the J call TRBJ2-1, with a weak D call TRBD1 (6 bases). Per germline, CDR1 SGHRS and CDR2 YFSETQ. V gave up 4 bases and J gave up 9 bases, with 26 bases separating them. This CDR3 has 17 residues. The CDR3 loop reads CASSEGVGGLGAGEQFF. DNA for the CDR3: TGCGCCAGCAGCGAGGGAGTTGGGGGCCTGGGTGCCGGTGAGCAGTTCTTC.

The V call is TRBV30, the J call TRBJ2-3, with no clear D. This CDR3 contains 17 residues. Germline CDR1 is GTSNPN and CDR2 is SVGIG (reference sequence). Trimming left V 0 bases short and J 5 bases short, with 21 bases between. CDR3 protein: CAWSVRRASRFRDTQYF. The CDR3 DNA follows: TGTGCCTGGAGTGTACGGAGAGCATCCCGCTTCCGAGATACGCAGTATTTT.

The rearrangement uses TRBV6-5 and TRBJ2-3, with 13 bases aligning to TRBD2. Germline lookup yields CDR1 MNHEY and CDR2 SVGAGI. V gave up 2 bases and J gave up 7 bases; unmatched junction bases: 6. The CDR3 sequence is 16 residues long. The CDR3 DNA reads as TGTGCCAGCAGTTACCAACTAGCGGGGGGGCTATATACGCAGTATTTT. Its protein is CASSYQLAGGLYTQYF.

The chain carries TRBV4-3 and TRBJ2-2; 11 bases are shared with TRBD2. V was clipped by 4 bases and J by 5 bases; unmatched bases: 9. Germline CDR1 and CDR2: LGHNA and YSLEER. This CDR3 spans 17 amino acids. The CDR3 region is CASSRHTSGGVTGELFF. CDR3 sequence (DNA): TGCGCCAGCAGCCGCCACACTAGCGGGGGAGTTACCGGGGAGCTGTTTTTT.

The rearrangement links TRBV30 to TRBJ2-2; TRBD2 might be the D (5 bases). The CDR3 contains 15 residues. Deletions cut 8 bases from V and 1 base from J, with 17 bases between. Germline V gene sequence: CDR1 GTSNPN, CDR2 SVGIG (reference sequence). CDR3 sequence: CARDRPSKNTGELFF. The CDR3 DNA is TGTGCCCGGGATCGGCCCTCCAAGAACACCGGGGAGCTGTTTTTT. Combining the CDR3 with reference TRBV30 and TRBJ2-2 gives the whole variable domain SQTIHQWPATLVQPVGSPLSLECTVEGTSNPNLYWYRQAAGRGLQLLFYSVGIGQISSEVPQNLSASRPQDRQFILSSKKLLLSDSGFYLCARDRPSKNTGELFFGEGSRLTVL.

J is TRBJ1-5 and V is TRBV7-9, with TRBD1 as a possible D gene (5 bases). The CDR3 is 16 residues long. The V gene's germline CDR1 is SEHNR and CDR2 FQNEAQ (reference sequence). Trimming removed 5 bases at V and 5 bases at J, with 19 bases between. CDR3 sequence: CASSLGTGWGYQPQHF. In DNA form, the CDR3 reads TGTGCCAGCAGCCTAGGGACGGGCTGGGGTTATCAGCCCCAGCATTTT.

A single count supports this clone. The V and J genes are TRBV6-5 and TRBJ2-3; D is uncertain. V shed 7 bases and J shed 0 bases, with 8 bases lying between them. Germline V gene data show CDR1 as MNHEY and CDR2 as SVGAGI. This CDR3 has 13 amino acids. CDR3: CASKADSTDTQYF. CDR3 coding DNA: TGTGCCAGCAAGGCCGACAGCACAGATACGCAGTATTTT.

Concerning this clone itself: Other nucleotide sequences from this sample produce the same CDR3. CDR3: CASSPRQGRTEAFF. CDR3 nucleotide sequence: TGTGCCAGCAGCCCGAGACAGGGCAGGACTGAAGCTTTCTTT. The genes are TRBV7-2 and TRBJ1-1, with TRBD1 matching over 7 bases. There are 14 residues in the CDR3. The V gene's germline CDR1 is SGHTA and CDR2 FQGNSA. Losses at the gene ends were 5 bases for V and 5 bases for J; bases not matched to a gene: 8.

The V and J genes are TRBV6-4 and TRBJ2-7; TRBD2 agrees at 8 bases. V shed 2 bases and J 6 bases; nucleotides not matched to a gene: 3. Germline V gene data show CDR1 as MRHNA and CDR2 as SNTAGT. The CDR3 covers 13 residues. The CDR3 nucleotides read TGTGCCAGCAGTGACGTACTAGCGGCCGAGCAGTACTTC. It translates to CASSDVLAAEQYF.

The chain carries TRBV5-1 and TRBJ1-5, with TRBD1 matching over 10 bases. The ends lost 4 bases at V and 5 bases at J; junction bases unmatched: 6. This CDR3 is 15 amino acids long. Germline CDR1 reads SGHRS; CDR2 reads YFSETQ. The CDR3 region is CASSPRQGADQPQHF. CDR3 nucleotides: TGCGCCAGCAGCCCCCGACAGGGGGCTGATCAGCCCCAGCATTTT.

This clone was seen a handful of times. The chain recombines TRBV5-1 with TRBJ1-2; 10 bases fit TRBD1. Germline V gene data show CDR1 as SGHRS and CDR2 as YFSETQ. This CDR3 comprises 13 residues. V shed 6 bases, J shed 8 bases, and the junction held 7 bases outside the gene matches. The CDR3 DNA reads as TGCGCCAGCACATCGACAGGGGGCTACGGCTACACCTTC. Protein sequence: CASTSTGGYGYTF.

This rearrangement joins TRBV9 to TRBJ2-2; TRBD2 is a possible D gene (6 bases). CDR3 size: 15 residues. Trimming removed 5 bases at V and 2 bases at J, with 13 bases between. Germline loops: CDR1 SGDLS, CDR2 YYNGEE. The DNA of the CDR3 is TGTGCCAGCAGTCGAGGAGGGACCAACACCGGGGAGCTGTTTTTT. Its translation: CASSRGGTNTGELFF.

This clone was detected only a few times. In DNA, the CDR3 is TGCGCCAGCAGCTCCTTAAGCGGGGGCACAGATACGCAGTATTTT. This encodes CASSSLSGGTDTQYF. The J gene is TRBJ2-3, the V gene TRBV5-1, with 7 bases lining up with TRBD2. The CDR3 is made up of 15 amino acids. Germline V lookup: CDR1 SGHRS, CDR2 YFSETQ. Germline trimming cut 3 bases from V and 1 base from J; bases unmatched to any gene: 5.

This rearrangement joins TRBV6-6 to TRBJ2-2; TRBD1 matches 8 bases. CDR3 length: 16 residues. With V trimmed by 5 bases and J by 0 bases, 5 bases remained unmatched. Germline V gene lookup returns CDR1 MNHNY and CDR2 SVGAGI (reference sequence). DNA for the CDR3: TGTGCCAGCAGTCTCAGGGGGCGGGCGAACACCGGGGAGCTGTTTTTT. Translating it yields CASSLRGRANTGELFF.

The chain couples TRBV5-1 to TRBJ2-5, with 11 bases lining up with TRBD2. From germline, CDR1 is SGHRS and CDR2 YFSETQ. The CDR3 consists of 17 residues. V dropped 0 bases and J dropped 1; count of bases not matched to a gene: 5. The CDR3, as DNA: TGCGCCAGCAGCTTGGTACTAGCGGGGGCGGTCCAAGAGACCCAGTACTTC. Translation gives CASSLVLAGAVQETQYF.

V and J are TRBV9 and TRBJ1-1; maybe TRBD1 (5 bases). The ends were cut back, 4 bases at V and 1 base at J, with 11 bases in the middle. Germline V CDR1 and CDR2: SGDLS, YYNGEE. This CDR3 spans 14 amino acids. The CDR3 nucleotides read TGTGCCAGCAGCTCACAAACAGGGAACACTGAAGCTTTCTTT. This gives the protein CASSSQTGNTEAFF.

The genes are TRBV6-1 and TRBJ1-2, with 7 bases identical to TRBD1. The CDR3 is 13 residues long. Germline V gene lookup returns CDR1 MNHNS and CDR2 SASEGT. Trimming took 7 bases from V and 3 from J; bases not matched to a gene: 5. Here the CDR3 reads CASIRGGHYGYTF. The CDR3 region has the DNA TGTGCCAGCATCAGGGGGGGGCACTATGGCTACACCTTC.

This clone was picked up one time. The chain employs TRBV18 and TRBJ1-5; 8 bases align to TRBD1. CDR3 length: 15 amino acids. The ends lost 5 bases at V and 5 bases at J; junction bases unmatched: 8. CDR1 KGHSH and CDR2 LQKENI come from the germline V gene. CDR3 in amino acids: CASSKSRGQDQPQHF. DNA of the CDR3: TGTGCCAGCTCAAAAAGCAGGGGGCAGGATCAGCCCCAGCATTTT.

This chain connects TRBV9 to TRBJ1-6; unclear D gene. Germline CDR1 reads SGDLS; CDR2 reads YYNGEE. V lost 0 bases to trimming and J lost 0 bases, with 10 bases between them. The CDR3 is 17 residues long. The DNA of the CDR3 is TGTGCCAGCAGCGTAGCGGAGGGTCGCTCCTATAATTCACCCCTCCACTTT. It encodes CASSVAEGRSYNSPLHF.

This chain connects TRBV4-1 to TRBJ1-2; D unresolved. The CDR3 extends over 14 amino acids. CDR1 is MGHRA and CDR2 is YSYEKL in the germline V gene. The V end lost 0 bases, the J end lost 8 bases, and 13 bases lay between the germline ends. DNA of the CDR3: TGCGCCAGCAGCCAAGATCGGGAAAGAGGCGGCTACACCTTC. Protein: CASSQDRERGGYTF.

The chain employs TRBV6-6 and TRBJ2-7; 11 bases are shared with TRBD1. The CDR3 consists of 14 residues. The V segment lost 6 bases and the J segment 2 bases; nucleotides outside the gene matches: 3. The germline CDR1 and CDR2 sequences are MNHNY and SVGAGI (reference sequence). CDR3 coding DNA: TGTGCCAGCAGAGGGGACAGGGGGGCCTACGAGCAGTACTTC. Its translation: CASRGDRGAYEQYF.